Listed below are T cell receptor beta chains from one sample, sequenced in a study of cytomegalovirus exposure and HLA in healthy donors. Sequencing was performed with immunoSEQ multiplex PCR; in TCRdb, only in-frame clones are kept and a portion is missing. The profile shows about 150,000 clones, around four fifths of them singletons. Sequences were obtained from PBMCs. The receptor source for this set is a boy younger than 10 in good health and CMV-seronegative. The CDR3 runs from the conserved cysteine through the conserved F or W. The D gene is left open where the match is weak. Clone size is shown for a subset of rows, as once, few, many or a class of expanded clone.

J	V	size	D	CDR3	DNA
TRBJ1-1	TRBV12-5	once	-	CASGLVLSFSEAFF	TGTGCTAGTGGTTTGGTACTTTCTTTTTCTGAAGCTTTCTTT
TRBJ2-1	TRBV4-3	-	TRBD2	CASSQEWGSGRANEQFF	TGCGCCAGCAGCCAAGAGTGGGGTAGCGGGAGGGCGAATGAGCAGTTCTTC
TRBJ2-3	TRBV18	-	TRBD1	CASSPPRDRVDTQYF	TGTGCCAGCTCACCACCCCGGGACAGGGTTGATACGCAGTATTTT
TRBJ1-5	TRBV11-3	-	-	CASSLRQGPQHF	TGTGCCAGCAGCTTACGCCAGGGGCCCCAGCATTTT
TRBJ2-7	TRBV11-2	-	TRBD1	CASSFGTANYEQYF	TGTGCCAGCAGCTTCGGGACAGCGAACTACGAGCAGTACTTC
TRBJ1-5	TRBV18	few	-	CASSPMGPRGQPQHF	TGTGCCAGCTCACCAATGGGGCCCAGGGGTCAGCCCCAGCATTTT
TRBJ2-1	TRBV7-9	once	-	CASSLGRGEGEQFF	TGTGCCAGCAGCTTGGGCAGGGGGGAAGGTGAGCAGTTCTTC
TRBJ2-1	TRBV25-1	-	-	CASSESSFYNEQFF	TGTGCCAGCAGTGAATCCAGTTTCTACAATGAGCAGTTCTTC
TRBJ1-5	TRBV28	-	-	CASSLLLGVRDQPQHF	TGTGCCAGCAGTTTATTGCTCGGGGTGAGGGATCAGCCCCAGCATTTT
TRBJ1-4	TRBV11-3	-	TRBD1	CASSPTISGGLEKLFF	TGTGCCAGCAGTCCCACCATCTCAGGGGGCCTTGAAAAACTGTTTTTT
TRBJ2-7	TRBV11-2	once	-	CASSLDPSYEQYF	TGTGCCAGCAGCTTAGACCCGTCCTACGAGCAGTACTTC
TRBJ1-1	TRBV6-4	-	-	CASSVELNTEAFF	TGTGCCAGCAGTGTTGAGTTGAACACTGAAGCTTTCTTT
TRBJ2-7	TRBV5-1	-	-	CASSPGLSYEQYF	TGCGCCAGCAGCCCAGGACTCTCCTACGAGCAGTACTTC
TRBJ2-7	TRBV19	-	-	CASNAGDNYEQYF	TGTGCGAGTAACGCAGGGGATAACTACGAGCAGTACTTC
TRBJ2-1	TRBV5-4	-	-	CASSFTGVGFGNEQFF	TGTGCCAGCAGCTTTACGGGGGTGGGGTTTGGGAATGAGCAGTTCTTC
TRBJ2-3	TRBV5-4	-	-	CASSLLGTRLDTQYF	TGTGCCAGCAGCTTGCTTGGGACTCGACTAGATACGCAGTATTTT
TRBJ2-5	TRBV28	-	-	CASSFVGRETQYF	TGTGCCAGCAGTTTTGTGGGGAGGGAGACCCAGTACTTC
TRBJ2-3	TRBV6-6	-	TRBD1	CASSPQGAGDTQYF	TGTGCCAGCAGTCCACAGGGGGCGGGAGATACGCAGTATTTT